This record concerns one T cell receptor (beta chain) sequence. The data belong to a study of OX40 agonist ivuxolimab in advanced cancers. V shed 0 bases, J shed 1 base, and the junction held 11 bases outside the gene matches. The germline CDR1 and CDR2 sequences are ENHRY and SYGVKD. This CDR3 has 19 amino acids. The repertoire was sequenced with immunoSEQ multiplex PCR; TCRdb's copy has only in-frame clones and lacks some. Counted here are tens of thousands of clones, around 86% occurring once; the ten biggest clones make up 0.6% to 0.75%. The gene calls are TRBV10-3 and TRBJ2-7; 11 nucleotides agree with TRBD2. This clonotype originated in an adult with an advanced solid tumor such as melanoma, head and neck, liver or kidney cancer. Sample: CD4+ or CD8+ T cells sorted from blood, taken in a trial of the OX40 agonist ivuxolimab. The CDR3: CAISESQASGGPISYEQYF. CDR3 sequence (DNA): TGTGCCATCAGTGAGTCGCAGGCTAGCGGGGGGCCTATATCCTACGAGCAGTACTTC.